Below are 6 T cell receptor beta chains sequenced from a single sample in a study of T cell clonality in common variable immunodeficiency. Generated by immunoSEQ multiplex PCR, the TCRdb table keeps only in-frame clones and is missing some. The sample was found to contain approximately 44,000 clones, and every one recurs. Sequenced: peripheral blood mononuclear cells. The source of these receptors is a person aged 18 to 75 in good health.

There are many counts of this clone. With the read ending 3 residues before the CDR3 end, the germline J gene is used to fill in that end. V is TRBV7-8 and J is TRBJ2-6; 7 bases line up with TRBD1. From germline, CDR1 is SGHVS and CDR2 FQNEAQ. The V and J ends lost 5 bases and 4 bases, in that order; junction bases with no gene match: 8. The CDR3 has 16 residues. The covered CDR3 bases are TGTGCCAGCAGCGAAGACAGGGTACCCGGGGCCAACGTC. It specifies CASSEDRVPGANV. The CDR3 reads in full as CASSEDRVPGANVLTF.

This clone was counted at least ten times. The CDR3 end falls 3 residues outside the read, so it is completed with the germline J gene. The chain has TRBV29-1 and TRBJ1-1; perhaps TRBD1 as D (5 bases). The CDR3 contains 11 residues. Trimming removed 7 bases from V and 5 bases from J, with 11 bases in between. Germline CDR1 and CDR2: SQVTM and ANQGSEA. The covered CDR3 bases are TGCAGCGGCCTCAGGGTAACTGAA. Residues: CSGLRVTE. The CDR3 reads in full as CSGLRVTEAFF. Using reference TRBV29-1 and TRBJ1-1 for the parts outside the CDR3, the full variable domain is SAVISQKPSRDICQRGTSLTIQCQVDSQVTMMFWYRQQPGQSLTLIATANQGSEATYESGFVIDKFPISRPNLTFSTLTVSNMSPEDSSIYLCSGLRVTEAFFGQGTRLTVV.

At least ten counts were recorded for this clone. The read comes to an end 3 residues before the CDR3 does, leaving the germline J gene to fill in the end. The chain employs TRBV2 and TRBJ1-2; D ambiguous. Germline CDR1 is SNHLY and CDR2 is FYNNEI. This CDR3 comprises 13 residues. V lost 4 bases and J 3 bases, leaving 9 bases between the germline ends. CDR3 DNA, as far as it was read: TGTGCCAGCAGTGGGGCAGTCTACTATGGC. It translates to CASSGAVYYG. The entire CDR3 protein reads CASSGAVYYGYTF.

This clone was seen ten or more times. The sequence runs out 3 residues before the end of the CDR3; the remainder is reconstructed from the germline J gene. The chain uses TRBV5-1 and TRBJ2-1; D not certain. Trimming took 2 bases from V and 0 from J, leaving 15 bases between them. The germline CDR1 and CDR2 sequences are SGHRS and YFSETQ. CDR3 size: 17 residues. The CDR3 DNA, read in part, is TGCGCCAGCAGCTTTGGGCCTGCTTCCCTCTCCTACAATGAG. Its protein product is CASSFGPASLSYNE. The whole CDR3 sequence reads CASSFGPASLSYNEQFF.

This clone has ten or more counts. The CDR3 DNA, read in part, is TGCAGTGCTAGAGATCCAGTAACGGGTCACACTGAA. Protein sequence: CSARDPVTGHTE. The whole CDR3 reads CSARDPVTGHTEAFF. J is TRBJ1-1 and V is TRBV20-1; D gene ambiguous. The read gets to within 3 residues of the CDR3 end, and the germline J gene fills in the rest. The germline gives CDR1 DFQATT, CDR2 SNEGSKA (reference sequence). This CDR3 has 15 amino acids. Trimming pared 0 bases from V and 3 bases from J, leaving 14 bases between.

This clone was observed many times. The read comes to an end 3 residues before the CDR3 does, leaving the germline J gene to fill in the end. This chain links TRBV10-3 with TRBJ1-3, with D tentatively TRBD1 (6 bases). The germline V and J ends were trimmed by 6 bases and 1 base, with 13 bases remaining between them. CDR3 length: 15 amino acids. Germline CDR1 ENHRY, CDR2 SYGVKD. The CDR3 bases that were read are TGTGCCATCAGCCGGGACAACTATTCTGGAAACACC. Translation gives CAISRDNYSGNT. The whole CDR3 sequence is CAISRDNYSGNTIYF.